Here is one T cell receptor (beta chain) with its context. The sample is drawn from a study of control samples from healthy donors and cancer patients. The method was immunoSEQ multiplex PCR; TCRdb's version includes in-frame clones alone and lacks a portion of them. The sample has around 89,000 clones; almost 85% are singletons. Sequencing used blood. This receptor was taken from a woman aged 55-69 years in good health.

The CDR3 loop is CASRVSAAQFF. CDR3 nucleotide sequence: TGTGCCAGCAGAGTTAGCGCTGCGCAGTTCTTC. The chain is built from TRBV2 and TRBJ2-1; D is perhaps TRBD2 (5 bases). V lost 6 bases and J lost 12, with 12 bases in between. Germline V gene lookup returns CDR1 SNHLY and CDR2 FYNNEI. This CDR3 is 11 amino acids long.